This T cell receptor beta chain was identified in a study of blood T cell repertoires in COVID-19. About the research overall: From the United States, Italy and Spain came samples of acute and convalescent COVID-19. T cells, B-cell-depleted T cells, or PBMCs provided the cDNA or gDNA that served as material.

Clones were sequenced by immunoSEQ multiplex PCR, and TCRdb holds only the in-frame ones, with some missing. The sample records some 160,000 clones, approximately 91% being singletons. The CDR3 is made up of 18 amino acids. CDR1 and CDR2 (germline): LNHDA, SQIVND (reference sequence). V dropped 9 bases and J dropped 7; count of bases not matched to a gene: 19. This clone has just one count. The chain links TRBV19 to TRBJ2-1, with 12 bases lining up with TRBD1. The receptor comes from a man aged 18-30 years with COVID-19, enrolled during active disease. Material: peripheral blood. The CDR3 sequence is CASHPGQGASGTGNEQFF. The DNA for the CDR3 is TGTGCCAGCCATCCGGGACAGGGGGCTAGCGGGACGGGGAATGAGCAGTTCTTC.